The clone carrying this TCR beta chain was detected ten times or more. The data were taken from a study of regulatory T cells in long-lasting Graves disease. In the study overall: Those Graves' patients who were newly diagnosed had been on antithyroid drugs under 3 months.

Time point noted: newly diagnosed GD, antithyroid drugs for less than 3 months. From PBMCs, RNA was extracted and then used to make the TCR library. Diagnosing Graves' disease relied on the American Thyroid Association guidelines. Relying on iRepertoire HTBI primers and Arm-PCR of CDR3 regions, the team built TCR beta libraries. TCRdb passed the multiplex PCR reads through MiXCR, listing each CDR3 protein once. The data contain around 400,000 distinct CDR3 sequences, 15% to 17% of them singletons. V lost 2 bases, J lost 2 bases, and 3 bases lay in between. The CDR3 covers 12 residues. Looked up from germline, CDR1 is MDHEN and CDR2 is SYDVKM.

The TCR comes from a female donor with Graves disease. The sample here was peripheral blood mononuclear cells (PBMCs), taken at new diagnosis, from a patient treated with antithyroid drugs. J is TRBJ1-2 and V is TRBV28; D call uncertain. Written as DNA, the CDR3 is TGTGCCAGCAGTTTAGTGAACTATGGCTACACCTTC. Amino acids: CASSLVNYGYTF.